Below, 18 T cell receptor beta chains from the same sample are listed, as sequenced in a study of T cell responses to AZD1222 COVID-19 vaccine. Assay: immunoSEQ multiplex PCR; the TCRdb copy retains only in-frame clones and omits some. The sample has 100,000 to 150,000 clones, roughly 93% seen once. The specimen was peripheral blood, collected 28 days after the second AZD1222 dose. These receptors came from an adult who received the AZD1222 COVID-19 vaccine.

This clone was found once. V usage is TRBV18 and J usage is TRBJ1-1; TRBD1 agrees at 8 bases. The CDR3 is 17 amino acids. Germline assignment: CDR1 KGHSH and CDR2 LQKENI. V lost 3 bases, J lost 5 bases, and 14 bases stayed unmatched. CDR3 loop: CASSPLSRTGRWTEAFF. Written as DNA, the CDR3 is TGTGCCAGCTCACCTCTCTCCCGGACAGGGCGGTGGACTGAAGCTTTCTTT.

The CDR3 loop reads CSVVGLREGYETQYF. CDR3 in DNA: TGCAGCGTTGTGGGCTTGCGGGAGGGTTACGAGACCCAGTACTTC. The chain has TRBV29-1 and TRBJ2-5; 9 bases line up with TRBD2. Germline values: CDR1 SQVTM, CDR2 ANQGSEA. The CDR3 contains 15 residues. V trimming: 4 bases; J trimming: 5 bases; junction bases outside the gene matches: 11. The full variable domain, in which reference TRBV29-1 and TRBJ2-5 provide the parts outside the CDR3, is SAVISQKPSRDICQRGTSLTIQCQVDSQVTMMFWYRQQPGQSLTLIATANQGSEATYESGFVIDKFPISRPNLTFSTLTVSNMSPEDSSIYLCSVVGLREGYETQYFGPGTRLLVL.

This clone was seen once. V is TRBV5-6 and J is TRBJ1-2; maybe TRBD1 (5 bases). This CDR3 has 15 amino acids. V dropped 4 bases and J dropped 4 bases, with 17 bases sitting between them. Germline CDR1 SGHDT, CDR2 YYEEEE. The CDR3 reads CASSNLSGWLYGYTF. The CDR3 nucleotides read TGTGCCAGCAGCAATTTATCAGGGTGGCTCTATGGCTACACCTTC.

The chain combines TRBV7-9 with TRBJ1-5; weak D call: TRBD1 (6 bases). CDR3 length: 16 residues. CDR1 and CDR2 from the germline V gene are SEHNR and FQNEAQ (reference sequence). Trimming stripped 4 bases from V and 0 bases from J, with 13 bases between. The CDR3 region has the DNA TGTGCCAGCAGCTCCTGGGGGGCTAATAGCAATCAGCCCCAGCATTTT. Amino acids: CASSSWGANSNQPQHF.

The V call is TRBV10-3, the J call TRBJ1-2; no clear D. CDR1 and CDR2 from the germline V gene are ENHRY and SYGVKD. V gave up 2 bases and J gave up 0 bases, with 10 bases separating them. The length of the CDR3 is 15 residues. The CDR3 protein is CAISEQAGANYGYTF. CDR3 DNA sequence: TGTGCCATCAGTGAGCAGGCAGGTGCTAACTATGGCTACACCTTC.

In DNA, the CDR3 is TGCAGCGTTTTAGGACAGGGGGTAAACCAGCCCCAGCATTTT. It is translated as CSVLGQGVNQPQHF. The V call is TRBV29-1, the J call TRBJ1-5; 10 nucleotides match TRBD1. CDR3 length equals 14 residues. Germline CDR1 and CDR2: SQVTM and ANQGSEA. Trimming took 5 bases from V and 7 from J; bases not matched to a gene: 8.

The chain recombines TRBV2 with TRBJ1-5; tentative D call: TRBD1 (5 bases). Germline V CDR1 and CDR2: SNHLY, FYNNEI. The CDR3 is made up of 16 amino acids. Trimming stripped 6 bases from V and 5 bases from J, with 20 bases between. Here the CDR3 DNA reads TGTGCCAGCAGCCCGCGGACGACAGTGGGGGATCAGCCCCAGCATTTT. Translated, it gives CASSPRTTVGDQPQHF.

The CDR3 DNA reads TGTGCCAGCAGCCTCTCCGGCCCCTACAATGAGCAGTTCTTC. Its protein product is CASSLSGPYNEQFF. This chain connects TRBV7-3 to TRBJ2-1; D is unclear. Trimming took 5 bases from V and 2 from J, leaving 10 bases between them. Per germline, CDR1 SGHTA and CDR2 FQGTGA. There are 14 residues in the CDR3.

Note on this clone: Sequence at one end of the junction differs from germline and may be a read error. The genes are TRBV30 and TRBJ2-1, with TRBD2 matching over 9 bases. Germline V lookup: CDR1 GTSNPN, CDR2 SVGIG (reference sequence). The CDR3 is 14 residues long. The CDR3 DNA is TGTGCCTGGAAGAGTAGTAGCGGGAGAAATGAACAGTTCTTC. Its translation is CAWKSSSGRNEQFF.

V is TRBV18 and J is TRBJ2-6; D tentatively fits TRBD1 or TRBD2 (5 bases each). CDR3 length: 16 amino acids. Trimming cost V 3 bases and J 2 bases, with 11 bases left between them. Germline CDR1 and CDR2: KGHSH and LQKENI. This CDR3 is CASSPLPGPGANVLTF. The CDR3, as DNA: TGTGCCAGCTCACCTCTACCGGGGCCTGGGGCCAACGTCCTGACTTTC. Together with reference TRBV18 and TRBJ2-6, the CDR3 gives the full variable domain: NAGVMQNPRHLVRRRGQEARLRCSPMKGHSHVYWYRQLPEEGLKFMVYLQKENIIDESGMPKERFSAEFPKEGPSILRIQQVVRGDSAAYFCASSPLPGPGANVLTFGAGSRLTVL.

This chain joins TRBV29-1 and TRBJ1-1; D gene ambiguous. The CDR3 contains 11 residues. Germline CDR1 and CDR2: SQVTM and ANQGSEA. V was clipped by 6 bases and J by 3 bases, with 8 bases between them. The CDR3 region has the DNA TGCAGCGTGAGACGGGACACTGAAGCTTTCTTT. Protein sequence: CSVRRDTEAFF.

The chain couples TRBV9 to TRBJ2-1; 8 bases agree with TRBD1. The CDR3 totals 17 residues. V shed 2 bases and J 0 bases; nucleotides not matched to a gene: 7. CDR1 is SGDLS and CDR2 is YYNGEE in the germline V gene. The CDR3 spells CASSVDTGGSSYNEQFF. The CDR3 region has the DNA TGTGCCAGCAGCGTGGACACAGGGGGTAGCTCCTACAATGAGCAGTTCTTC.

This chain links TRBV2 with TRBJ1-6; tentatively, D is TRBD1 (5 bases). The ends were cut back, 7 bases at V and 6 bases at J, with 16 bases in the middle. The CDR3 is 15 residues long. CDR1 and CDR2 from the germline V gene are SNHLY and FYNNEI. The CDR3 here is CASTRWGGGNSPLHF. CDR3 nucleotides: TGTGCCAGCACCCGTTGGGGTGGGGGTAATTCACCCCTCCACTTT.

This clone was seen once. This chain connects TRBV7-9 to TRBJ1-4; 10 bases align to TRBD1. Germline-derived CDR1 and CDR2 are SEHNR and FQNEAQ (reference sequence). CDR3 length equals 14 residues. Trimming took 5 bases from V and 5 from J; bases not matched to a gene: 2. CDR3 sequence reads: CASSDRGRNEKLFF. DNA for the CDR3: TGTGCCAGCAGCGACAGGGGGCGGAATGAAAAACTGTTTTTT.

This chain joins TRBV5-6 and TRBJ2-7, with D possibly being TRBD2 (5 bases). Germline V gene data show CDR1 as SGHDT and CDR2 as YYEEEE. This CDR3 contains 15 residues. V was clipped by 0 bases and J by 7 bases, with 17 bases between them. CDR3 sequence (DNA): TGTGCCAGCAGCTTGGCCGGGGTAGTCCAGAGAGAGCAGTACTTC. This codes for CASSLAGVVQREQYF.

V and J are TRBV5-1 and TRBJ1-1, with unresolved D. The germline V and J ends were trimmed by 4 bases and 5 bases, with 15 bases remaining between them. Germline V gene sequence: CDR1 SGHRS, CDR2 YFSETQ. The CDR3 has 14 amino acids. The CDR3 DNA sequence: TGCGCCAGCAGCCCGGAAGTAGTTTGGACTGAAGCTTTCTTT. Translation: CASSPEVVWTEAFF.

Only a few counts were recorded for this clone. The CDR3 loop reads CASSSRSGYPSEAFF. CDR3 bases: TGTGCCAGCAGCTCTCGTTCAGGGTATCCATCTGAAGCTTTCTTT. This chain connects TRBV11-2 to TRBJ1-1; D is possibly TRBD1 (5 bases). Trimming cost V 4 bases and J 6 bases, with 18 bases left between them. Germline assignment: CDR1 SGHAT and CDR2 FQNNGV. The CDR3 loop spans 15 amino acids. Variable domain in full (rest from reference TRBV11-2 and TRBJ1-1): EAGVAQSPRYKIIEKRQSVAFWCNPISGHATLYWYQQILGQGPKLLIQFQNNGVVDDSQLPKDRFSAERLKGVDSTLKIQPAKLEDSAVYLCASSSRSGYPSEAFFGQGTRLTVV.

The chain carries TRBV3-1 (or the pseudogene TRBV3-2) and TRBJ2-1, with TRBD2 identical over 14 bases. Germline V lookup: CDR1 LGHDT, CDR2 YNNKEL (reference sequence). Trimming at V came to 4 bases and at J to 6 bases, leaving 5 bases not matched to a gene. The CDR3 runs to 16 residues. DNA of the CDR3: TGTGCCAGCAGCCGAAGCGGACTAGCGGGAGGCAATGAGCAGTTCTTC. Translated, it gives CASSRSGLAGGNEQFF.